The source of this TCR beta chain is a study of cytomegalovirus exposure and HLA in healthy donors. Primers included in the PCR were 60 Vbeta and 13 Jbeta primers. Clones were sequenced by immunoSEQ multiplex PCR, and TCRdb holds only the in-frame ones, with some missing. The repertoire has approximately 210,000 clones, 60% to 80% of them found once; the top ten carry 2% to 2.5%. This CDR3 is built from 16 residues. V dropped 6 bases and J dropped 7; count of bases not matched to a gene: 11. Germline V CDR1 and CDR2: SGHRS, YFSETQ. The receptor comes from a woman under 40 in good health and CMV-seropositive. The chain employs TRBV5-1 and TRBJ2-1; TRBD2 agrees at 12 bases. The specimen sequenced was PBMCs. The chain's CDR3 is CASMDLAGGPINEQFF. The CDR3 bases are TGCGCCAGCATGGACCTAGCGGGAGGGCCAATTAATGAGCAGTTCTTC.